A selection of T cell receptor beta chains follows, all from one sample in a study of blood T cell repertoires in COVID-19. The protocol was immunoSEQ multiplex PCR, while the TCRdb copy is restricted to in-frame clones and leaves out a portion. In the table there are 350,000 to 400,000 clones, approximately 91% of which are singletons. The sample was PBMCs or T cells enriched from blood (not recorded which). All receptors derive from a woman aged 40-49 years who had been exposed to COVID-19. CDR3s include the opening cysteine and the closing phenylalanine or tryptophan. A D gene is named only where the DNA matches it firmly. Where a row states a size, it is once, few, many or the class of an expanded clone; other rows omit it.

>TRBV5-1|NA|NA|TRBJ1-3
CASRIRGGGDTIYF
TGCGCCAGCCGGATCAGAGGGGGTGGAGACACCATATATTTT
>TRBV18|NA|NA|TRBJ2-7
CASSRRGEDEQYF
TGTGCCAGCTCACGGCGGGGTGAAGACGAGCAGTACTTC
>TRBV7-9|NA|NA|TRBJ2-7
CASSSPKREENYEQYF
TGTGCCAGCAGCTCCCCTAAGCGCGAAGAGAACTACGAGCAGTACTTC
>TRBV19|NA|NA|TRBJ1-1
CASSIVGHQNTEAFF
TGTGCCAGTAGTATAGTAGGACACCAGAACACTGAAGCTTTCTTT
>TRBV12-3/TRBV12-4|NA|NA|TRBJ2-7
CASSPRSYEQYF
TGTGCCAGCAGTCCCCGCTCCTACGAGCAGTACTTC
>TRBV15|once|TRBD1|TRBJ1-5
CATSKFRGQYQPQHF
TGTGCCACCAGCAAATTCAGGGGGCAATATCAGCCCCAGCATTTT
>TRBV11-2|NA|NA|TRBJ1-5
CASSPNSNQPQHF
TGTGCCAGCAGCCCCAATAGCAATCAGCCCCAGCATTTT
>TRBV9|NA|NA|TRBJ1-6
CASSVVRGAWNSPLHF
TGTGCCAGCAGCGTAGTTCGGGGGGCCTGGAATTCACCCCTCCACTTT
>TRBV7-9|NA|NA|TRBJ2-7
CASSLDRVEQYF
TGTGCCAGCAGCTTAGACAGGGTTGAGCAGTACTTC
>TRBV3-1/TRBV3-2|NA|TRBD2|TRBJ2-3
CASSHSGGAKTQYF
TGTGCCAGCAGCCATAGCGGGGGGGCCAAGACGCAGTATTTT
>TRBV18|once|NA|TRBJ2-7
CASSLLREYEQYF
TGTGCCAGCTCACTGCTTCGGGAATACGAGCAGTACTTC
>TRBV3-1/TRBV3-2|NA|NA|TRBJ2-1
CASSQDPRTVYNEQFF
TGTGCCAGCAGCCAAGACCCCCGGACAGTCTACAATGAGCAGTTCTTC
>TRBV6-1|NA|NA|TRBJ1-2
CASSSYDQGNYGYTF
TGTGCCAGCAGTTCTTATGACCAGGGGAACTATGGCTACACCTTC
>TRBV6-5|NA|TRBD1|TRBJ1-1
CATRQGARQWTEAFF
TGTGCCACTAGACAGGGGGCCCGTCAGTGGACTGAAGCTTTCTTT
>TRBV9|once|TRBD2|TRBJ2-3
CASSAHPTREGIDTQYF
TGTGCCAGCAGCGCCCACCCTACACGGGAGGGGATAGATACGCAGTATTTT
>TRBV12-5|NA|NA|TRBJ1-1
CASGLPQGTITEAFF
TGTGCTAGTGGTTTGCCCCAGGGTACGATCACTGAAGCTTTCTTT
>TRBV2|NA|NA|TRBJ2-1
CASSALVYNEQFF
TGTGCCAGCAGTGCTTTAGTCTACAATGAGCAGTTCTTC
>TRBV29-1|many|NA|TRBJ2-1
CSVEDKLRTAGNEQFF
TGCAGCGTTGAAGATAAGCTTCGGACAGCCGGCAATGAGCAGTTCTTC
>TRBV28|NA|TRBD1|TRBJ1-1
CASTLTEQGAEAFF
TGTGCCAGCACCCTGACCGAGCAGGGGGCTGAAGCTTTCTTT
>TRBV11-2|NA|NA|TRBJ2-1
CASSPFNEQFF
TGTGCCAGCAGCCCCTTCAATGAGCAGTTCTTC
>TRBV7-9|NA|NA|TRBJ2-3
CASSLGGPDTQYF
TGTGCCAGCAGCCTCGGGGGGCCGGATACGCAGTATTTT
>TRBV4-2|few|NA|TRBJ2-2
CASSPQGGANTGELFF
TGTGCCAGCAGCCCCCAAGGGGGTGCGAACACCGGGGAGCTGTTTTTT
>TRBV30|NA|NA|TRBJ1-2
CAWSKPGRGYTF
TGTGCCTGGAGTAAACCGGGGAGAGGCTACACCTTC
>TRBV4-3|once|NA|TRBJ1-1
CASSPYLQGRTEAFF
TGCGCCAGCAGCCCATACTTACAGGGTAGGACTGAAGCTTTCTTT
>TRBV9|NA|TRBD1|TRBJ1-4
CASSVDRGKHEKLFF
TGTGCCAGCAGCGTAGACAGGGGGAAGCATGAAAAACTGTTTTTT
>TRBV9|NA|NA|TRBJ1-3
CASSVAGGADTIYF
TGTGCCAGCAGCGTAGCGGGGGGGGCAGACACCATATATTTT
>TRBV7-2|NA|NA|TRBJ1-2
CASSFGGTAYGYTF
TGTGCCAGCAGCTTCGGAGGGACGGCCTATGGCTACACCTTC